This entry lists 29 T cell receptor beta chains sequenced from one sample in a study of control samples from healthy donors and cancer patients. Sequencing used immunoSEQ multiplex PCR; TCRdb keeps in-frame clones, though not all of them. The table has just under 150,000 clones, 80% to 95% seen once; the top ten hold roughly 3.1%. Sequencing used blood. These receptor sequences come from a man in his thirties or forties in good health.

This rearrangement joins TRBV6-4 to TRBJ2-1; 9 bases align to TRBD1. The CDR3 has 15 residues. Germline V gives CDR1 MRHNA, CDR2 SNTAGT. The V segment lost 4 bases and the J segment 6 bases; nucleotides outside the gene matches: 7. The CDR3 DNA reads TGTGCCAGCAGTGGGGGACAGGGACCCTTCAATGAGCAGTTCTTC. Translating gives CASSGGQGPFNEQFF.

The chain joins TRBV2 to TRBJ1-6; D remains ambiguous. This CDR3 has 15 residues. V was clipped by 3 bases and J by 0 bases, with 6 bases between them. CDR1 is SNHLY, CDR2 FYNNEI, per germline. CDR3 bases: TGTGCCAGCAGTGAGGATAGCTCCTATAATTCACCCCTCCACTTT. Translated, it gives CASSEDSSYNSPLHF.

The rearrangement joins TRBV29-1 to TRBJ1-1, with D perhaps matching TRBD1 (5 bases). CDR1 is SQVTM, CDR2 ANQGSEA, per germline. This CDR3 is 13 amino acids long. V was clipped by 4 bases and J by 1 base, with 10 bases between them. The CDR3 reads CSVGEGKNTEAFF. For the CDR3, the DNA is TGCAGCGTTGGTGAGGGGAAGAACACTGAAGCTTTCTTT.

The chain joins TRBV4-1 to TRBJ2-2; D gene uncertain. Germline-derived CDR1 and CDR2 are MGHRA and YSYEKL. CDR3 length: 12 residues. Trimming removed 2 bases at V and 8 bases at J, with 6 bases between. The CDR3 region has the DNA TGCGCCAGCAGCCAATCCGCTGGGGAGCTGTTTTTT. Amino acids: CASSQSAGELFF.

The genes are TRBV19 and TRBJ1-1, with D possibly TRBD1 on 6 matching bases. CDR3 length: 13 residues. Trimming cost V 4 bases and J 7 bases, with 13 bases left between them. Germline V CDR1 and CDR2: LNHDA, SQIVND (reference sequence). CDR3 loop: CASSRDRRGEAFF. The CDR3 DNA reads TGTGCCAGTAGTAGAGACAGGAGGGGTGAAGCTTTCTTT.

This clone is a singleton in its sample. The chain combines TRBV9 with TRBJ1-1; D is undetermined. There are 14 residues in the CDR3. V dropped 3 bases and J dropped 0 bases, with 9 bases sitting between them. The germline CDR1 and CDR2 sequences are SGDLS and YYNGEE. This chain's CDR3 is CASSAEALNTEAFF. CDR3 coding DNA: TGTGCCAGCAGCGCCGAGGCCCTGAACACTGAAGCTTTCTTT.

J is TRBJ2-5 and V is TRBV5-6; the match to TRBD2 covers 10 bases. This CDR3 is built from 16 residues. V shed 0 bases, J shed 2 bases, and the junction held 4 bases outside the gene matches. Germline V CDR1 and CDR2: SGHDT, YYEEEE. The CDR3 DNA reads TGTGCCAGCAGCTTGGGGACTAGCGGCCCTCAAGAGACCCAGTACTTC. Amino acids: CASSLGTSGPQETQYF.

V usage is TRBV27 and J usage is TRBJ2-1; 13 bases match TRBD2. Trimming cost V 6 bases and J 6 bases; bases outside gene matches: 2. The CDR3 sequence is 14 residues long. Germline loops: CDR1 MNHEY, CDR2 SMNVEV (reference sequence). The CDR3 sequence is CASSRLAGGNEQFF. The DNA of the CDR3 is TGTGCCAGCAGCAGACTAGCGGGGGGCAATGAGCAGTTCTTC.

This clone has just a few counts. The rearrangement uses TRBV9 and TRBJ2-6; possibly TRBD1 or TRBD2 for D (5 bases each). Germline assignment: CDR1 SGDLS and CDR2 YYNGEE. Deletions cut 2 bases from V and 0 bases from J, with 6 bases between. The CDR3 has 15 residues. The CDR3 nucleotides are TGTGCCAGCAGCGTGGGGGTCTCTGGGGCCAACGTCCTGACTTTC. It is translated as CASSVGVSGANVLTF.

The J gene is TRBJ1-1, the V gene TRBV4-2; 11 nucleotides align to TRBD1. CDR3 length equals 16 residues. Germline CDR1 is LGHNA and CDR2 is YNFKEQ. The ends lost 5 bases at V and 3 bases at J; junction bases unmatched: 8. The CDR3 is CASSKGTGGVDTEAFF. As DNA, the CDR3 is TGTGCCAGCAGCAAAGGGACAGGGGGAGTGGACACTGAAGCTTTCTTT.

The chain employs TRBV12-3 or TRBV12-4 and TRBJ1-2; no reliable D call. The CDR3 consists of 13 residues. V was clipped by 0 bases and J by 4 bases, with 6 bases between them. The CDR3 is CASSLAKSYGYTF. CDR3 sequence (DNA): TGTGCCAGCAGTTTAGCCAAAAGCTATGGCTACACCTTC.

This CDR3 reads CAWSKAGELFF. Written as DNA, the CDR3 is TGTGCCTGGAGTAAGGCCGGGGAGCTGTTTTTT. The chain combines TRBV30 with TRBJ2-2; D is unclear. The V end lost 2 bases, the J end lost 6 bases, and 4 bases lay between the germline ends. CDR1 is GTSNPN and CDR2 is SVGIG in the germline V gene (reference sequence). The CDR3 consists of 11 residues.

This clone was counted once. V usage is TRBV9 and J usage is TRBJ2-7; 9 positions agree with TRBD2. The CDR3 length is 15 residues. Germline CDR1 and CDR2: SGDLS and YYNGEE. The V gene end was trimmed by 4 bases and the J gene end by 0 bases; junction bases not matched to a gene: 5. The CDR3 region is CASSNSGGLSYEQYF. In DNA, the CDR3 is TGTGCCAGCAGCAACAGCGGGGGGCTCTCCTACGAGCAGTACTTC.

CDR3: CASSGTGGDEQYF. CDR3 sequence (DNA): TGTGCCAGTAGCGGGACAGGGGGCGACGAGCAGTACTTC. The J gene is TRBJ2-7, the V gene TRBV19; 12 nucleotides match TRBD1. Germline CDR1 reads LNHDA; CDR2 reads SQIVND (reference sequence). The J segment lost 5 bases and the V segment lost 6 bases, leaving 2 bases of the junction unmatched. The CDR3 sequence is 13 residues long.

This clone was observed a few times. This rearrangement joins TRBV3-1 (or the pseudogene TRBV3-2) to TRBJ1-4, with D uncertain. The CDR3 runs to 14 residues. Trimming removed 4 bases at V and 5 bases at J, with 11 bases between. Germline assignment: CDR1 LGHDT and CDR2 YNNKEL (reference sequence). The chain's CDR3 is CASSPRARNEKLFF. The CDR3 DNA sequence: TGTGCCAGCAGCCCCCGAGCCAGAAATGAAAAACTGTTTTTT.

The CDR3 loop reads CASSYSGYSGNTIYF. The DNA for the CDR3 is TGTGCCAGCAGTTACTCAGGATACTCTGGAAACACCATATATTTT. The chain uses TRBV6-6 and TRBJ1-3; D remains unclear. Trimming stripped 0 bases from V and 0 bases from J, with 6 bases between. This CDR3 contains 15 residues. From germline, CDR1 is MNHNY and CDR2 SVGAGI (reference sequence).

The rearrangement joins TRBV4-2 to TRBJ2-1; 9 nucleotides agree with TRBD2. Losses at the gene ends were 1 base for V and 1 base for J; bases not matched to a gene: 2. This CDR3 has 16 amino acids. From germline, CDR1 is LGHNA and CDR2 YNFKEQ. CDR3 amino acids: CASSQVSGGSYNEQFF. The CDR3, as DNA: TGTGCCAGCAGCCAAGTTAGCGGGGGTTCCTACAATGAGCAGTTCTTC.

The V and J genes are TRBV7-2 and TRBJ2-4; D remains unclear. The CDR3 has 14 residues. Trimming cost V 5 bases and J 7 bases, with 15 bases left between them. Looked up from germline, CDR1 is SGHTA and CDR2 is FQGNSA. As DNA, the CDR3 is TGTGCCAGCAGCCGGGCCGCGCTAACGAACATTCAGTACTTC. It translates to CASSRAALTNIQYF.

The chain combines TRBV5-3 with TRBJ2-5; the D gene is possibly TRBD1 (5 bases). TRBV5-3 is an ORF for which the function is uncertain. CDR3 length: 17 residues. V shed 4 bases and J shed 5 bases, with 24 bases lying between them. The CDR3 DNA sequence: TGTGCCAGAAGCCTCTCCCATGGGGCCCCAATAGTTGAGACCCAGTACTTC. Residues: CARSLSHGAPIVETQYF.

V is TRBV28 and J is TRBJ1-2; TRBD1 might be the D (5 bases). Germline CDR1 and CDR2: MDHEN and SYDVKM. V lost 8 bases to trimming and J lost 4 bases, with 14 bases between them. The CDR3 is made up of 13 amino acids. The CDR3 sequence is CASSWRGGYGYTF. The CDR3 coding sequence is TGTGCCAGCTCGTGGCGGGGGGGCTATGGCTACACCTTC.

V is TRBV19 and J is TRBJ2-6, with 9 positions matching TRBD1. Germline loops: CDR1 LNHDA, CDR2 SQIVND (reference sequence). The ends lost 7 bases at V and 0 bases at J; junction bases unmatched: 10. CDR3 length equals 18 residues. The CDR3 reads CASIPGQGSLSGANVLTF. CDR3 DNA sequence: TGTGCCAGTATCCCGGGACAGGGTTCACTCTCTGGGGCCAACGTCCTGACTTTC.

This clone came up a few times. The rearrangement uses TRBV7-7 and TRBJ2-1; D call uncertain. This CDR3 has 14 amino acids. Germline CDR1 is SSHAT and CDR2 is FNYEAQ (reference sequence). V was cut by 5 bases and J by 5 bases, with 13 bases left in between. This chain's CDR3 is CASSATWSDNEQFF. The CDR3 bases are TGTGCCAGCAGCGCCACATGGTCAGACAATGAGCAGTTCTTC.

This CDR3 reads CASSLVGRANYGYTF. The CDR3 DNA reads as TGTGCCAGCAGTTTAGTCGGCAGGGCTAACTATGGCTACACCTTC. The chain links TRBV27 to TRBJ1-2; tentative D call: TRBD1 (5 bases). Trimming removed 2 bases from V and 0 bases from J, with 10 bases in between. The CDR3 covers 15 residues. Germline V lookup: CDR1 MNHEY, CDR2 SMNVEV (reference sequence).

The DNA for the CDR3 is TGTGCCAGCAGTTTCAGTAGGGGCGCGTCGGGCACTGAAGCTTTCTTT. Its translation is CASSFSRGASGTEAFF. V is TRBV28 and J is TRBJ1-1, with a tentative D call TRBD1 (5 bases). Trimming pared 3 bases from V and 4 bases from J, leaving 18 bases between. This CDR3 comprises 16 residues. The V gene's germline CDR1 is MDHEN and CDR2 SYDVKM.

This clone was seen only once. The CDR3 DNA reads as TGTGCCAGCAGTCCCTATAGGGACAGCAACTATGGCTACACCTTC. It codes for CASSPYRDSNYGYTF. V and J are TRBV27 and TRBJ1-2, with 7 bases matching TRBD1. J was trimmed by 2 bases and V by 5 bases; bases with no gene match: 8. Germline CDR1 is MNHEY and CDR2 is SMNVEV (reference sequence). The CDR3 has 15 amino acids.

This clone has a single count. This sequence joins TRBV5-8 and TRBJ1-1; 8 nucleotides align to TRBD1. Germline trimming cut 3 bases from V and 1 base from J; bases unmatched to any gene: 11. Germline assignment: CDR1 SGHTS and CDR2 YDEGEE. The CDR3 extends over 17 amino acids. CDR3 residues: CASSSPDRAFKNTEAFF. DNA for the CDR3: TGTGCCAGCAGCTCACCGGACAGGGCGTTTAAGAACACTGAAGCTTTCTTT.

V and J are TRBV7-9 and TRBJ1-1; D may be TRBD1 (5 bases). This CDR3 region has 12 residues. The V end was cut by 4 bases, the J end by 4 bases, with 7 bases between. Germline loops: CDR1 SEHNR, CDR2 FQNEAQ (reference sequence). This CDR3 reads CASSSGRTEAFF. The CDR3 DNA reads as TGTGCCAGCAGCTCAGGGCGCACTGAAGCTTTCTTT.

The V gene is TRBV3-1 (or the pseudogene TRBV3-2), the J gene TRBJ2-7, with a tentative D call TRBD1 (5 bases). Trimming removed 4 bases from V and 4 bases from J, with 17 bases in between. The germline V gene has CDR1 LGHDT and CDR2 YNNKEL (reference sequence). CDR3 size: 15 residues. The CDR3 DNA is TGTGCCAGCAGCCCCGGGCAGGGTCTGAGGTACGAGCAGTACTTC. It codes for CASSPGQGLRYEQYF.

This chain uses TRBV5-1 with TRBJ1-6; 12 positions match TRBD1. Germline lookup yields CDR1 SGHRS and CDR2 YFSETQ. This CDR3 spans 17 amino acids. V lost 0 bases and J lost 5; bases outside the gene matches: 3. The CDR3 coding sequence is TGCGCCAGCAGCTTGGTTGGGACAGGGGGCAATAATTCACCCCTCCACTTT. It yields the protein CASSLVGTGGNNSPLHF.